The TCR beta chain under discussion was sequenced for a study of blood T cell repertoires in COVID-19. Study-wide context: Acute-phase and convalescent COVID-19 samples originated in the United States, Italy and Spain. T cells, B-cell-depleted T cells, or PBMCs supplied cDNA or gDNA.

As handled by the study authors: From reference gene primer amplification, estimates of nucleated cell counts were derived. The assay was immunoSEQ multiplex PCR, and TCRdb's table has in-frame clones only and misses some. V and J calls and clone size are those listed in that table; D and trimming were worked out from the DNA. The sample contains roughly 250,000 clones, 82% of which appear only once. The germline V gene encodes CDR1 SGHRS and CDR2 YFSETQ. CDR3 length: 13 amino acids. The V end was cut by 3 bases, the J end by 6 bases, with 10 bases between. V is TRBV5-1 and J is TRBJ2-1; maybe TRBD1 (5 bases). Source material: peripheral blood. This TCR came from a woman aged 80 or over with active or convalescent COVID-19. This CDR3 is CASSSQGSNEQFF. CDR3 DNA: TGCGCCAGCAGCTCCCAGGGTTCCAATGAGCAGTTCTTC.